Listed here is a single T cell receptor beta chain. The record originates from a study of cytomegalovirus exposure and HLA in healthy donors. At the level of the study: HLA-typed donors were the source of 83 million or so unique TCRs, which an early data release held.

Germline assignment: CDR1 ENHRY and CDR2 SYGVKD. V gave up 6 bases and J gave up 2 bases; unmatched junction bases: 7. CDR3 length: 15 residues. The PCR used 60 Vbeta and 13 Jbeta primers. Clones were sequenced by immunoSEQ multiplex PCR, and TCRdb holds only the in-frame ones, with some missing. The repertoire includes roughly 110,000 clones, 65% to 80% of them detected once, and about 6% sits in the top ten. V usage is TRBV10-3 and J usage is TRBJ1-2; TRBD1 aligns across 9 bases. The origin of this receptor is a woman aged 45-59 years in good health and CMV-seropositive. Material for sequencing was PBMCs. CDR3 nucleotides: TGTGCCATCAGGGGGGACAGGGTAAAGAACTATGGCTACACCTTC. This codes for CAIRGDRVKNYGYTF.